A selection of T cell receptor beta chains follows, all from one sample in a study of CD8 T cells in Susac syndrome. TCRdb ran MiXCR on the immunoSEQ multiplex PCR reads and lists one entry per CDR3 protein. The profile shows over 95,000 distinct CDR3 sequences, approximately 90% of them singletons. Sequencing was carried out using CD8+ T cells from PBMCs. The source of these receptors is a human donor in good health. Each CDR3 is given with its conserved first and last residue. D genes are given only for firm matches. Clone size is given for some rows only: seen once, a few or many times, or a class if the clone is expanded.

abundance: once
v_gene: TRBV5-5
j_gene: TRBJ1-5
d_gene: NA
CDR3nt: TGTGCCAGCAGCTTGGGGATTAATAATCAGCCCCAGCATTTT
CDR3aa: CASSLGINNQPQHF

abundance: NA
v_gene: TRBV20-1
j_gene: TRBJ2-7
d_gene: NA
CDR3nt: TGCAGTGCTAGTCAGGGAACCTACGAGCAGTACTTC
CDR3aa: CSASQGTYEQYF

abundance: NA
v_gene: TRBV7-8
j_gene: TRBJ1-2
d_gene: NA
CDR3nt: TGTGCCAGCAGCTTACTCGCAGGGGCGGATGGCTACACCTTC
CDR3aa: CASSLLAGADGYTF

abundance: NA
v_gene: TRBV5-6
j_gene: TRBJ2-1
d_gene: NA
CDR3nt: TGTGCCAGCAGCGGTCGGGGCTACAATGAGCAGTTCTTC
CDR3aa: CASSGRGYNEQFF

abundance: NA
v_gene: TRBV2
j_gene: TRBJ2-5
d_gene: TRBD1
CDR3nt: TGTGCCAGCAGACGACAGGGATGGGACCAAGAGACCCAGTACTTC
CDR3aa: CASRRQGWDQETQYF

abundance: NA
v_gene: TRBV20-1
j_gene: TRBJ2-7
d_gene: TRBD2
CDR3nt: TGCAGTGCTAATGTCGCTAGCGGGATAGGGCAGTACTTC
CDR3aa: CSANVASGIGQYF

abundance: NA
v_gene: TRBV3-1
j_gene: TRBJ1-1
d_gene: NA
CDR3nt: TGTGCCAGCACCCTCCCTGGTAGGGGTGAAGCTTTCTTT
CDR3aa: CASTLPGRGEAFF

abundance: NA
v_gene: TRBV6-2/TRBV6-3
j_gene: TRBJ1-5
d_gene: TRBD1
CDR3nt: TGTGCCAGCAGTTCGCTGACAGGGGGTCTCAGTCAGCCCCAGCATTTT
CDR3aa: CASSSLTGGLSQPQHF

abundance: NA
v_gene: TRBV7-9
j_gene: TRBJ1-4
d_gene: NA
CDR3nt: TGTGCCAGCAGCCTAGTGGGCAGCACAACTAATGAAAAACTGTTTTTT
CDR3aa: CASSLVGSTTNEKLFF

abundance: NA
v_gene: TRBV20-1
j_gene: TRBJ2-4
d_gene: NA
CDR3nt: TGCAGTGCTAGAGAGTCCAGGTCAGACATTCAGTACTTC
CDR3aa: CSARESRSDIQYF

abundance: NA
v_gene: TRBV18
j_gene: TRBJ1-1
d_gene: NA
CDR3nt: TGTGCCAGCTCACCACAACAGGGTATGAACACTGAAGCTTTCTTT
CDR3aa: CASSPQQGMNTEAFF

abundance: NA
v_gene: TRBV29-1
j_gene: TRBJ1-3
d_gene: NA
CDR3nt: TGCAGCGTTGAAGGGTTCCAGCCCTCTGGAAACACCATATATTTT
CDR3aa: CSVEGFQPSGNTIYF

abundance: NA
v_gene: TRBV7-8
j_gene: TRBJ1-2
d_gene: NA
CDR3nt: TGTGCCAGCAGCCGGTTTGGACCCGCAGCTAACTATGGCTACACCTTC
CDR3aa: CASSRFGPAANYGYTF

abundance: NA
v_gene: TRBV19
j_gene: TRBJ1-5
d_gene: NA
CDR3nt: TGTGCCAAAGTAAATCAGCCCCAGCATTTT
CDR3aa: CAKVNQPQHF

abundance: NA
v_gene: TRBV5-6
j_gene: TRBJ2-1
d_gene: NA
CDR3nt: TGTGCCAGCAGCCCATTTAGGTACAATGAGCAGTTCTTC
CDR3aa: CASSPFRYNEQFF

abundance: NA
v_gene: TRBV20-1
j_gene: TRBJ2-7
d_gene: NA
CDR3nt: TGCAGTGCTAGAGATCTGAGGGAGCACGAGCAGTACTTC
CDR3aa: CSARDLREHEQYF

abundance: NA
v_gene: TRBV12-3/TRBV12-4
j_gene: TRBJ2-1
d_gene: NA
CDR3nt: TGTGCCAGCAGTGCCGGGCCCAATGAGCAGTTCTTC
CDR3aa: CASSAGPNEQFF

abundance: NA
v_gene: TRBV7-2
j_gene: TRBJ2-7
d_gene: NA
CDR3nt: TGTGCCAGCAGCCTGTGGGGAGGCTCGACCTACGAGCAGTACTTC
CDR3aa: CASSLWGGSTYEQYF

abundance: NA
v_gene: TRBV29-1
j_gene: TRBJ2-4
d_gene: TRBD2
CDR3nt: TGCAGCGTTGCGACCTCAACCGGGGGGAACATTCAGTACTTC
CDR3aa: CSVATSTGGNIQYF

abundance: NA
v_gene: TRBV6-1
j_gene: TRBJ2-5
d_gene: NA
CDR3nt: TGTGCCAGCAGCGAGGACCCACTAAGACCAGAGACCCAGTACTTC
CDR3aa: CASSEDPLRPETQYF

abundance: NA
v_gene: TRBV6-1
j_gene: TRBJ2-3
d_gene: NA
CDR3nt: TGTGCCAGCAGACCGGAGCGGTGGGAGGGCACAGATACGCAGTATTTT
CDR3aa: CASRPERWEGTDTQYF

abundance: NA
v_gene: TRBV19
j_gene: TRBJ2-1
d_gene: NA
CDR3nt: TGTGCCAGTAGTCAACAGGCCTTGGCTAACAATGAGCAGTTCTTC
CDR3aa: CASSQQALANNEQFF

abundance: NA
v_gene: TRBV27
j_gene: TRBJ1-1
d_gene: NA
CDR3nt: TGTGCCAGCAGTTTACTTTACCCCAACAGGGCAAACACTGAAGCTTTCTTT
CDR3aa: CASSLLYPNRANTEAFF

abundance: NA
v_gene: TRBV7-9
j_gene: TRBJ2-2
d_gene: TRBD2
CDR3nt: TGTGCCAGCAGCCAGCGGACTAGGGGCACCGGGGAGCTGTTTTTT
CDR3aa: CASSQRTRGTGELFF

abundance: NA
v_gene: TRBV7-3
j_gene: TRBJ2-6
d_gene: NA
CDR3nt: TGTGCCAGCAGCTCAAGGGTGGGCTCTGGGGCCAACGTCCTGACTTTC
CDR3aa: CASSSRVGSGANVLTF

abundance: NA
v_gene: TRBV6-1
j_gene: TRBJ1-4
d_gene: NA
CDR3nt: TGTGCCAGCAGTTTGCAGGGGCGGGGTGAAAAACTGTTTTTT
CDR3aa: CASSLQGRGEKLFF

abundance: NA
v_gene: TRBV11-2
j_gene: TRBJ1-2
d_gene: NA
CDR3nt: TGTGCCAGCGACAGCGGTGGCTACACCTTC
CDR3aa: CASDSGGYTF

abundance: NA
v_gene: TRBV29-1
j_gene: TRBJ1-2
d_gene: NA
CDR3nt: TGCAGCGTTTCGGGGGGCAGCAATATTAACTATGGCTACACCTTC
CDR3aa: CSVSGGSNINYGYTF

abundance: once
v_gene: TRBV6-5
j_gene: TRBJ2-1
d_gene: TRBD2
CDR3nt: TGTGCCAGCAGTCCTCGGACTAGCACTTACAATGAGCAGTTCTTC
CDR3aa: CASSPRTSTYNEQFF

abundance: NA
v_gene: TRBV20-1
j_gene: TRBJ1-2
d_gene: NA
CDR3nt: TGCAGTCCCGAAGGCGGGACGGAAGATAACTATGGCTACACCTTC
CDR3aa: CSPEGGTEDNYGYTF

abundance: few
v_gene: TRBV7-2
j_gene: TRBJ2-7
d_gene: NA
CDR3nt: TGTGCCAGCAGCTCGGAGATCTACGAGCAGTACTTC
CDR3aa: CASSSEIYEQYF

abundance: NA
v_gene: TRBV7-2
j_gene: TRBJ2-7
d_gene: TRBD2
CDR3nt: TGTGCCAGCAGCTCAGAGACTAGCGGGCCATACGAGCAGTACTTC
CDR3aa: CASSSETSGPYEQYF

abundance: once
v_gene: TRBV7-2
j_gene: TRBJ2-6
d_gene: TRBD1
CDR3nt: TGTGCCAGCAGCTTAGTACAGGGGAATGCAGGGGCCAACGTCCTGACTTTC
CDR3aa: CASSLVQGNAGANVLTF